The 13 T cell receptor beta chains given below trace back to one sample, sequenced in a study of graft-versus-host responses after intestinal transplantation. Assay used: immunoSEQ multiplex PCR; TCRdb lists only in-frame clones, some missing. The table has 35,000 to 50,000 clones, about 95% seen once. Antigens for these TCRs are unknown. The specimen was unstimulated CD8+ T cells sorted from spleen or lymph node cells, collected before transplant. The receptors come from a human donor who was the organ donor for an intestinal transplant.

The chain combines TRBV29-1 with TRBJ2-7, with TRBD1 matching 9 bases. Losses at the gene ends were 4 bases for V and 2 bases for J; bases not matched to a gene: 6. In germline, CDR1 is SQVTM, CDR2 ANQGSEA. The CDR3 has 14 amino acids. The CDR3 bases are TGCAGCGTTGTGGGACAGGGTAGGCCCTACGAGCAGTACTTC. Translation gives CSVVGQGRPYEQYF.

The rearrangement joins TRBV28 to TRBJ1-4; D might be TRBD1 (6 bases). In germline, CDR1 is MDHEN, CDR2 SYDVKM. This CDR3 has 18 amino acids. V shed 3 bases and J shed 6 bases, with 23 bases lying between them. CDR3 bases: TGTGCCAGCAGTTTTGAGGCCGGGACACCATTACCGGATGAAAAACTGTTTTTT. Its protein is CASSFEAGTPLPDEKLFF.

This chain uses TRBV19 with TRBJ1-1; tentatively, D is TRBD1 (5 bases). V was cut by 3 bases and J by 1 base, with 12 bases left in between. In germline, CDR1 is LNHDA, CDR2 SQIVND (reference sequence). The CDR3 is 15 residues long. CDR3 sequence reads: CASSMQPGRNTEAFF. The CDR3 DNA reads as TGTGCCAGTAGTATGCAGCCAGGGAGGAACACTGAAGCTTTCTTT. Drawing the rest from reference TRBV19 and TRBJ1-1, the complete variable domain is DGGITQSPKYLFRKEGQNVTLSCEQNLNHDAMYWYRQDPGQGLRLIYYSQIVNDFQKGDIAEGYSVSREKKESFPLTVTSAQKNPTAFYLCASSMQPGRNTEAFFGQGTRLTVV.

The CDR3 DNA is TGTGCCAGCAGCCGTACAGGGGGCGCGTGGGGCACTGAAGCTTTCTTT. Its translation: CASSRTGGAWGTEAFF. The chain uses TRBV6-6 and TRBJ1-1; 9 bases line up with TRBD1. This CDR3 contains 16 residues. The V and J ends lost 6 bases and 4 bases, in that order; junction bases with no gene match: 12. From germline, CDR1 is MNHNY and CDR2 SVGAGI (reference sequence).

This chain joins TRBV11-1 and TRBJ2-5, with TRBD2 as a possible D gene (6 bases). V gave up 6 bases and J gave up 2 bases, with 19 bases separating them. The CDR3 is made up of 16 amino acids. Germline V gives CDR1 SGHAT, CDR2 FQDESV (reference sequence). The CDR3 region has the DNA TGTGCCAGCAGTTGGGGTTGGGGCGGGACGCAAGAGACCCAGTACTTC. Translated: CASSWGWGGTQETQYF.

The table lists this clone with a count of one. The rearrangement joins TRBV13 to TRBJ2-2, with TRBD2 as a possible D gene (5 bases). Trimming pared 2 bases from V and 5 bases from J, leaving 12 bases between. CDR3 length: 15 amino acids. From germline, CDR1 is PRHDT and CDR2 FYEKMQ (reference sequence). In nucleotides, the CDR3 is TGTGCCAGCAGCTTATTATCCGGGGATACCGGGGAGCTGTTTTTT. It yields the protein CASSLLSGDTGELFF.

V usage is TRBV30 and J usage is TRBJ2-3; 8 bases fit TRBD2. The CDR3 is 14 residues long. V shed 1 base, J shed 4 bases, and the junction held 4 bases outside the gene matches. CDR1 and CDR2 from the germline V gene are GTSNPN and SVGIG (reference sequence). CDR3 nucleotides: TGTGCCTGGAGTGGACTAGCGAAGTCAGATACGCAGTATTTT. Amino acid sequence: CAWSGLAKSDTQYF.

This clone was counted a single time. The chain links TRBV9 to TRBJ2-2; 7 bases align to TRBD2. V shed 0 bases, J shed 7 bases, and the junction held 6 bases outside the gene matches. CDR1 is SGDLS and CDR2 is YYNGEE in the germline V gene. This CDR3 spans 15 amino acids. The CDR3: CASSVGTGGRGELFF. The CDR3 DNA sequence: TGTGCCAGCAGCGTAGGAACGGGAGGTCGCGGGGAGCTGTTTTTT.

The genes are TRBV7-9 and TRBJ1-1; D may be TRBD1 (5 bases). Trimming cost V 4 bases and J 0 bases, with 9 bases left between them. Germline lookup yields CDR1 SEHNR and CDR2 FQNEAQ (reference sequence). CDR3 length: 14 amino acids. DNA for the CDR3: TGTGCCAGCAGCTCGGGACGGATGAACACTGAAGCTTTCTTT. Protein sequence: CASSSGRMNTEAFF.

The rearrangement uses TRBV27 and TRBJ1-6; TRBD1 agrees at 8 bases. Germline lookup yields CDR1 MNHEY and CDR2 SMNVEV (reference sequence). The CDR3 consists of 17 residues. With 0 bases clipped from V and 0 bases from J, the junction kept 1 base outside the gene matches. The CDR3 DNA follows: TGTGCCAGCAGTTTATCAGGACAGGGCTCCTATAATTCACCCCTCCACTTT. Protein sequence: CASSLSGQGSYNSPLHF.

This chain uses TRBV7-9 with TRBJ2-5, with D perhaps matching TRBD1 (6 bases). The V end lost 5 bases, the J end lost 0 bases, and 10 bases lay between the germline ends. The CDR3 consists of 14 residues. The germline V gene encodes CDR1 SEHNR and CDR2 FQNEAQ (reference sequence). CDR3 bases: TGTGCCAGCAGCCGGACAGTGTACCAAGAGACCCAGTACTTC. Translation: CASSRTVYQETQYF.

The chain has TRBV28 and TRBJ1-1; 9 nucleotides align to TRBD1. CDR3 size: 15 residues. Germline V lookup: CDR1 MDHEN, CDR2 SYDVKM. Trimming removed 5 bases from V and 1 base from J; junction bases left unmatched: 5. The CDR3 region is CASSPIQGANTEAFF. Here the CDR3 DNA reads TGTGCCAGCAGTCCGATACAGGGGGCGAACACTGAAGCTTTCTTT.

The rearrangement joins TRBV9 to TRBJ2-3; 7 bases are shared with TRBD1. With 0 bases clipped from V and 4 bases from J, the junction kept 2 bases outside the gene matches. CDR3 size: 14 residues. CDR1 and CDR2 (germline): SGDLS, YYNGEE. The CDR3 sequence: CASSVVTGADTQYF. DNA of the CDR3: TGTGCCAGCAGCGTAGTAACAGGGGCAGATACGCAGTATTTT.